These 12 T cell receptor beta chains came from one sample sequenced in a study of CD8 T cells in ankylosing spondylitis. MiXCR was run by TCRdb on the 5' RACE reads, yielding one entry per CDR3 protein. The top ten hold 13% to 15% of the sample, which has some 150,000 distinct CDR3 sequences, approximately 48% seen once. The sample taken for sequencing was synovial fluid, either unsorted or a sorted T cell fraction (not recorded which). The origin of the receptors is a male donor with ankylosing spondylitis.

The chain uses TRBV4-2 and TRBJ2-1, with TRBD1 as a possible D gene (5 bases). Germline-derived CDR1 and CDR2 are LGHNA and YNFKEQ. CDR3 length: 15 amino acids. V dropped 4 bases and J dropped 5 bases, with 15 bases sitting between them. CDR3 region: CASSPIVGPNNEQFF. In nucleotides, the CDR3 is TGTGCCAGCAGCCCTATCGTGGGGCCTAACAATGAGCAGTTCTTC.

V usage is TRBV12-3 or TRBV12-4 and J usage is TRBJ1-1, with D unresolved. This CDR3 is built from 13 residues. Trimming shortened V by 7 bases and J by 1 base, and 10 bases separated the two germline ends. CDR3 nucleotide sequence: TGTGCCAGCACCCCTTGGACGAACACTGAAGCTTTCTTT. Protein: CASTPWTNTEAFF.

The V call is TRBV6-6, the J call TRBJ1-1, with D possibly TRBD1 on 5 matching bases. The CDR3 sequence is 12 residues long. V was pared by 1 base and J by 7 bases, with 7 bases between. The germline gives CDR1 MNHNY, CDR2 SVGAGI (reference sequence). The DNA for the CDR3 is TGTGCCAGCAGTTACTGGGACCGTGAAGCTTTCTTT. Its protein is CASSYWDREAFF.

The rearrangement links TRBV5-1 to TRBJ1-1; tentatively, D is TRBD1 (6 bases). The CDR3 loop spans 15 amino acids. The germline V gene encodes CDR1 SGHRS and CDR2 YFSETQ. The V and J ends lost 4 bases and 7 bases respectively, with 20 bases between them. The CDR3 bases are TGCGCCAGCAGCGCTTTGTCCCTCGGGGGCGATGAAGCTTTCTTT. Translation: CASSALSLGGDEAFF.

Only a few counts were recorded for this clonotype. The chain joins TRBV6-4 to TRBJ2-3; the match to TRBD2 covers 11 bases. V was clipped by 0 bases and J by 2 bases; unmatched bases: 1. CDR3 length: 16 amino acids. The germline CDR1 and CDR2 sequences are MRHNA and SNTAGT. The DNA of the CDR3 is TGTGCCAGCAGTGACTCTAGCGGGGGGGCCACAGATACGCAGTATTTT. Amino acid sequence: CASSDSSGGATDTQYF.

V gene TRBV9 combines with J gene TRBJ2-1; TRBD2 is a possible D gene (5 bases). V gave up 0 bases and J gave up 4 bases, with 11 bases separating them. Germline V gene data show CDR1 as SGDLS and CDR2 as YYNGEE. This CDR3 contains 15 residues. The CDR3 loop is CASSVGLAPYNEQFF. CDR3 DNA: TGTGCCAGCAGCGTAGGTCTAGCTCCATACAATGAGCAGTTCTTC.

This chain's CDR3 is CASSLETLGYTF. CDR3 nucleotide sequence: TGTGCCAGCAGCTTAGAGACTCTGGGCTACACCTTC. This sequence joins TRBV7-9 and TRBJ1-2; no definite D call. This CDR3 has 12 amino acids. With 1 base removed from V and 8 bases from J, the gap between germline ends came to 8 bases. Germline lookup yields CDR1 SEHNR and CDR2 FQNEAQ (reference sequence). The full variable domain, in which reference TRBV7-9 and TRBJ1-2 provide the parts outside the CDR3, is DTGVSQNPRHKITKRGQNVTFRCDPISEHNRLYWYRQTLGQGPEFLTYFQNEAQLEKSRLLSDRFSAERPKGSFSTLEIQRTEQGDSAMYLCASSLETLGYTFGSGTRLTVV.

This clonotype was observed at least ten times. The V gene is TRBV29-1, the J gene TRBJ2-1; 10 bases fit TRBD1. This CDR3 region has 13 residues. J lost 4 bases, V lost 6 bases, and 3 bases had no gene match. CDR1 SQVTM and CDR2 ANQGSEA come from the germline V gene. The CDR3 reads CSVGTGEYNEQFF. The CDR3, as DNA: TGCAGCGTGGGGACAGGGGAGTACAATGAGCAGTTCTTC.

CDR3 coding DNA: TGTGCCAGCTCACCCAGAGAGTTTATGCTCGGCTACACCTTC. It translates to CASSPREFMLGYTF. This rearrangement joins TRBV18 to TRBJ1-2; D gene uncertain. Germline V CDR1 and CDR2: KGHSH, LQKENI. V was trimmed by 3 bases and J by 8 bases, leaving 16 bases between them. This CDR3 region has 14 residues.

Within the sample, this clonotype is medium-sized. The chain links TRBV25-1 to TRBJ2-5, with D perhaps matching TRBD2 (6 bases). Trimming pared 1 base from V and 5 bases from J, leaving 11 bases between. Germline lookup yields CDR1 MGHDK and CDR2 SYGVNS. This CDR3 comprises 14 residues. The CDR3 nucleotides read TGTGCCAGCAGTGAATCCGGGGAGGTGGAGACCCAGTACTTC. This codes for CASSESGEVETQYF.

This clonotype was observed a few times. The genes are TRBV4-1 and TRBJ1-4; D not certain. CDR3 length equals 13 residues. V lost 5 bases and J lost 7, with 11 bases in between. The germline gives CDR1 MGHRA, CDR2 YSYEKL. The CDR3: CASSVFWGEKLFF. In DNA form, the CDR3 reads TGCGCCAGCAGCGTGTTCTGGGGTGAAAAACTGTTTTTT.

This chain uses TRBV12-3 or TRBV12-4 with TRBJ2-3; no clear D. The CDR3 runs to 13 residues. V was cut by 8 bases and J by 6 bases, with 15 bases left in between. This CDR3 reads CASYESREDTQYF. The CDR3 nucleotides are TGTGCCAGCTATGAATCCCGCGAGGATACGCAGTATTTT.